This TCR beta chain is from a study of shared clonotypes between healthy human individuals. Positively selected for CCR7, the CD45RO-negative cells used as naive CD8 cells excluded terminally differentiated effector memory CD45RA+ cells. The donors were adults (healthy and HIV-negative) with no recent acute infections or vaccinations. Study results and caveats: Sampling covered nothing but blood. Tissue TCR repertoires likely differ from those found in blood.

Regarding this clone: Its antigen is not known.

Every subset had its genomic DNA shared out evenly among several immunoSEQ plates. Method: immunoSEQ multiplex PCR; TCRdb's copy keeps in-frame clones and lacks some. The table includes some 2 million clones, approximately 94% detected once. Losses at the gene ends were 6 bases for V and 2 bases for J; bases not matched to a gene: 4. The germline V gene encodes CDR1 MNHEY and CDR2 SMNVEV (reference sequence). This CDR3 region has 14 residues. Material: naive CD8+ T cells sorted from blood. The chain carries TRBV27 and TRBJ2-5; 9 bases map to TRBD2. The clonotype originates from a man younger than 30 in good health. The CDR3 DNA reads TGTGCCAGCAGCGTAGCGGGAGAGCAAGAGACCCAGTACTTC. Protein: CASSVAGEQETQYF.